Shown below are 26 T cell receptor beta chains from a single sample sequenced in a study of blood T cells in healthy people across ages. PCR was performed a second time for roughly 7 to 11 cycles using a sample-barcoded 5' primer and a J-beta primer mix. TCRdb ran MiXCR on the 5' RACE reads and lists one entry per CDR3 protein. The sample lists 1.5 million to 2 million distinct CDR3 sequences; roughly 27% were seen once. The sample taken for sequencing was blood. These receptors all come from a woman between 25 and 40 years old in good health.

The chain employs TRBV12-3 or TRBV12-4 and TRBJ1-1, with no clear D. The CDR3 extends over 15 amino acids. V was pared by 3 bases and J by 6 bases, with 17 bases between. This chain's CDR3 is CASSLSRVESPEAFF. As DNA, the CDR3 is TGTGCCAGCAGTTTGTCGAGGGTAGAGAGCCCTGAAGCTTTCTTT.

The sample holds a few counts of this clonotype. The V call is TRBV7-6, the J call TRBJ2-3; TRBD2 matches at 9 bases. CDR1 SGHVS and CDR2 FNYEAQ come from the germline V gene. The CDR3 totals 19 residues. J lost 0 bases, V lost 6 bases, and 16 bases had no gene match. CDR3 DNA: TGTGCCAGCAGATCAAGAGGCCAGCGGGGGGCAATTAGCACAGATACGCAGTATTTT. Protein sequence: CASRSRGQRGAISTDTQYF.

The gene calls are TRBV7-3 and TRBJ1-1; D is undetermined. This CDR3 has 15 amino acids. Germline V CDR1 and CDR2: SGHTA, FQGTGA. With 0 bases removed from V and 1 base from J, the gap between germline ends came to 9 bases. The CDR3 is CASSLTPLANTEAFF. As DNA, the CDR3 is TGTGCCAGCAGCTTAACACCCCTAGCGAACACTGAAGCTTTCTTT.

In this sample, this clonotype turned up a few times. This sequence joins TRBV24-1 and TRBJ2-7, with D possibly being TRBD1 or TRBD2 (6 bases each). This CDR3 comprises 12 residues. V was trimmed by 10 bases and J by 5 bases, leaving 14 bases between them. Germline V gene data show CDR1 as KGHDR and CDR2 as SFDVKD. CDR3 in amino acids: CATFPGANEQYF. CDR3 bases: TGTGCCACATTTCCGGGGGCGAACGAGCAGTACTTC.

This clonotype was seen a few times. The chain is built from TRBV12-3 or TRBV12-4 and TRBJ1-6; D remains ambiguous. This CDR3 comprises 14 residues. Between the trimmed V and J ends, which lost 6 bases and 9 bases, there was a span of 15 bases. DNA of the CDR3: TGTGCCAGCAGGGAGGAGGGCGGGTCTTCACCCCTCCACTTT. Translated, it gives CASREEGGSSPLHF.

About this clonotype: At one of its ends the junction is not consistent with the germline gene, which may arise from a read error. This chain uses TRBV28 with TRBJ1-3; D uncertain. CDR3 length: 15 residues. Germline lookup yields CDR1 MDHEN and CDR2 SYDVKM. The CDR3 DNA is TGTGCCAGCAGTTTCACGGCTTCCTCTGGAAACGCCATATATTTT. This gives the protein CASSFTASSGNAIYF. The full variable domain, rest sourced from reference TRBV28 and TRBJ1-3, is DVKVTQSSRYLVKRTGEKVFLECVQDMDHENMFWYRQDPGLGLRLIYFSYDVKMKEKGDIPEGYSVSREKKERFSLILESASTNQTSMYLCASSFTASSGNAIYFGEGSWLTVV.

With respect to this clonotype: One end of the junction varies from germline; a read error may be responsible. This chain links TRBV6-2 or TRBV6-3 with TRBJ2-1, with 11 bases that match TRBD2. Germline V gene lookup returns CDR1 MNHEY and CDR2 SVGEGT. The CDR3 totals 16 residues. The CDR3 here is CAIGTSGFPNYNVQFF. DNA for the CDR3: TGTGCCATCGGGACTAGCGGTTTTCCGAACTACAATGTGCAGTTCTTC.

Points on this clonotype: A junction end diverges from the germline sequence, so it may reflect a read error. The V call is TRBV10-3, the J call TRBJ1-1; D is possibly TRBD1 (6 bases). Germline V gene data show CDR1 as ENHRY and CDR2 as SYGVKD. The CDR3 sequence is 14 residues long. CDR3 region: CAVSASGAVTEAFF. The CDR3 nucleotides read TGTGCCGTCAGCGCATCGGGGGCGGTCACTGAAGCTTTCTTT.

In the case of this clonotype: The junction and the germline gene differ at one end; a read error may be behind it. CDR3: CASSSGAGGEALF. CDR3 DNA sequence: TGCGCCAGCAGCTCCGGGGCGGGAGGTGAAGCTCTCTTT. This rearrangement joins TRBV5-1 to TRBJ1-1, with D possibly matching TRBD1 (5 bases). The germline V gene encodes CDR1 SGHRS and CDR2 YFSETQ. This CDR3 has 13 residues. Variable domain in full (rest from reference TRBV5-1 and TRBJ1-1): KAGVTQTPRYLIKTRGQQVTLSCSPISGHRSVSWYQQTPGQGLQFLFEYFSETQRNKGNFPGRFSGRQFSNSRSEMNVSTLELGDSALYLCASSSGAGGEALFGQGTRLTVV.

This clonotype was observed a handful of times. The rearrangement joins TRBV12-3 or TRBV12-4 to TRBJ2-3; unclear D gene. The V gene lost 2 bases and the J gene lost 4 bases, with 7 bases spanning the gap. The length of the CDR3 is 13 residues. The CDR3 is CASSLTASDTQYF. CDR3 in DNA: TGTGCCAGCAGTTTAACCGCCTCAGATACGCAGTATTTT.

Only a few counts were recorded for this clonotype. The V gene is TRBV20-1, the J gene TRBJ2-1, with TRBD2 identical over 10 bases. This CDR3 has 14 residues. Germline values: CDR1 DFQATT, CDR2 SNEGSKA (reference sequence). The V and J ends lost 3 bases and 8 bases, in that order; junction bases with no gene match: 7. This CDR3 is CSARAPSGSDEQFF. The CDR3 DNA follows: TGCAGTGCTAGGGCCCCTAGCGGGAGTGATGAGCAGTTCTTC.

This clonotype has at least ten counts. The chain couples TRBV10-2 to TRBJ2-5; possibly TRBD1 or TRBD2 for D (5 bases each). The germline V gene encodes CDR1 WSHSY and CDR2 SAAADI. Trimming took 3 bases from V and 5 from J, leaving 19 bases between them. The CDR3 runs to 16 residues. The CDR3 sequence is CASSDVSGPLGETQYF. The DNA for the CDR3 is TGCGCCAGCAGTGATGTCTCGGGACCCCTAGGGGAGACCCAGTACTTC.

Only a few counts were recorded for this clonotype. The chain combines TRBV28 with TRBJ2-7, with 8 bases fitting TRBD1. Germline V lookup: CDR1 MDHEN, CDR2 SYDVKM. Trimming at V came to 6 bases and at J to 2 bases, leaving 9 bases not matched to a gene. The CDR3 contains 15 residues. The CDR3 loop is CASSRHGTGTYEQYF. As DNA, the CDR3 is TGTGCCAGCAGCCGACATGGGACAGGTACCTACGAGCAGTACTTC.

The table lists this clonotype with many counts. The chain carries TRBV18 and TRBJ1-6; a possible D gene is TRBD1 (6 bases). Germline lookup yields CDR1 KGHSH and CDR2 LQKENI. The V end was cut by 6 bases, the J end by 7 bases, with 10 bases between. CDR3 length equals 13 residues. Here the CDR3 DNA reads TGTGCCAGCTCCCCCGGACAGAATTCACCCCTCCACTTT. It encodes CASSPGQNSPLHF.

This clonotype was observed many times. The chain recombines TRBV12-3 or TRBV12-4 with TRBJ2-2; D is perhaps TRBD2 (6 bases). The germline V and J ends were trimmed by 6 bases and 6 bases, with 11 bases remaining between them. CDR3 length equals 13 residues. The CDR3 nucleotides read TGTGCCAGCAGCTTGCGGGGAGCCGGGGAGCTGTTTTTT. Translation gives CASSLRGAGELFF.

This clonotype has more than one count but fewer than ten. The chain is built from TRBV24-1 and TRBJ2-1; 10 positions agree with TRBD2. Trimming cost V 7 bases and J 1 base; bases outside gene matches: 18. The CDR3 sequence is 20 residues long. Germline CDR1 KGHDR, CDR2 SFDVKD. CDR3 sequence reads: CATRLPSGGLRLLSYNEQFF. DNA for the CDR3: TGTGCCACCAGGCTACCTAGCGGGGGTCTTCGTTTACTTTCCTACAATGAGCAGTTCTTC.

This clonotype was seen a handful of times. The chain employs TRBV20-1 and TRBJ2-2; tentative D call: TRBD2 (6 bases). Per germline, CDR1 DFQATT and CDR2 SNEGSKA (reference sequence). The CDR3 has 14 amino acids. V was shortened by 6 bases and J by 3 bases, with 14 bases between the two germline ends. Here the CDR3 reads CSASPGGHTGELFF. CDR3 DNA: TGCAGTGCCAGCCCTGGAGGGCACACCGGGGAGCTGTTTTTT.

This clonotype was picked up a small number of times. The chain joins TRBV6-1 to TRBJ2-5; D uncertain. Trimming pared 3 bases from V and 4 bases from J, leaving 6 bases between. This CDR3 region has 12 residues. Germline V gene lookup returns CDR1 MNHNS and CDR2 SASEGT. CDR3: CASSDFGETQYF. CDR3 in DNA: TGTGCCAGCAGTGATTTTGGAGAGACCCAGTACTTC.

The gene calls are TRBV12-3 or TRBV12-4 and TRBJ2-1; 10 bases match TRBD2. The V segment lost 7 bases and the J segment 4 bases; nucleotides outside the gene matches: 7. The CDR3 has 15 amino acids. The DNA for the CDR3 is TGTGCCAGCACCAAAGCGGGGGGGTTTTACAATGAGCAGTTCTTC. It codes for CASTKAGGFYNEQFF.

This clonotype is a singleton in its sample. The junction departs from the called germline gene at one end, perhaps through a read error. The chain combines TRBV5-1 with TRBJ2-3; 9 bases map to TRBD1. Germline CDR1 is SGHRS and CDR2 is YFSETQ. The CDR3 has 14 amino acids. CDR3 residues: CANSLGTGKDTQYF. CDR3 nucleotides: TGCGCCAACAGCTTGGGGACAGGGAAAGATACGCAGTATTTT.

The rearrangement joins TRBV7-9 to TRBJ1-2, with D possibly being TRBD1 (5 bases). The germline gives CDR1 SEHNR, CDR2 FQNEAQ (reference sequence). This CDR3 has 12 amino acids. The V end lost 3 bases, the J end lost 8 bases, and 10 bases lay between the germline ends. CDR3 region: CASSFRACGYTF. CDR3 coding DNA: TGTGCCAGCAGCTTCAGGGCGTGCGGCTACACCTTC.

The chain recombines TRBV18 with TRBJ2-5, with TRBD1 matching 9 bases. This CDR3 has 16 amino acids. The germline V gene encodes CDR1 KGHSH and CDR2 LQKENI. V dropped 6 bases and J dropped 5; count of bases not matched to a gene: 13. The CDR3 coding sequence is TGTGCCAGCTCCCCCGTTCGGTCCGGACAGGGGGAGACCCAGTACTTC. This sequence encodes CASSPVRSGQGETQYF.

CDR3 region: CASNYGQGGQPQHF. CDR3 DNA: TGTGCCAGCAACTACGGACAGGGGGGGCAGCCCCAGCATTTT. J is TRBJ1-5 and V is TRBV28; 10 positions match TRBD1. The CDR3 is made up of 14 amino acids. Germline CDR1 and CDR2: MDHEN and SYDVKM. The trim removed 7 bases at V and 7 bases at J, leaving 7 bases unmatched.

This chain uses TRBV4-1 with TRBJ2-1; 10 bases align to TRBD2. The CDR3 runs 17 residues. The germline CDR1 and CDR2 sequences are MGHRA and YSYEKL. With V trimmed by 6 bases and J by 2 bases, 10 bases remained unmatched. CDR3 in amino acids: CASSKVASGSPYNEQFF. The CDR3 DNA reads TGCGCCAGCAGTAAAGTGGCTAGCGGGAGCCCCTACAATGAGCAGTTCTTC.

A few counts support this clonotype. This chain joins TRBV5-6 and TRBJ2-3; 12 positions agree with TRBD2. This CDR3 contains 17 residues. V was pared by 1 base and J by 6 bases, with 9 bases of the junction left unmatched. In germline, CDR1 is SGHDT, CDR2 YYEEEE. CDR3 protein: CASSLLGLAGTTDTQYF. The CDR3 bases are TGTGCCAGCAGCTTGCTCGGACTAGCGGGGACCACGGATACGCAGTATTTT.

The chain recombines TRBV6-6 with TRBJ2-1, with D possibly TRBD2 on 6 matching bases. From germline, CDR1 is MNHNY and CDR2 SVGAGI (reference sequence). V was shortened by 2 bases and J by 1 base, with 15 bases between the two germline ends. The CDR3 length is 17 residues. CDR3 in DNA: TGTGCCAGCAGTTACCCGACTAGGCGGACGTCCTACAATGAGCAGTTCTTC. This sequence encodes CASSYPTRRTSYNEQFF.